The clone carrying this TCR beta chain was seen a few times. The beta constant-region primer was an equimolar mix of two oligonucleotides covering TRBC1 and TRBC2. Ligated cDNA was amplified by four rounds of PCR with nested alpha and beta constant-region primers and SP2. TCRdb reprocessed the UMI-ligation and nested PCR reads via MiXCR and lists one record per CDR3 protein. The sample includes tens of thousands of distinct CDR3 sequences, roughly 20% of them seen just once. V trimming: 9 bases; J trimming: 4 bases; junction bases outside the gene matches: 10. This CDR3 is 15 amino acids long. Germline V gene sequence: CDR1 MNHNY, CDR2 SVGAGI (reference sequence). The data are from a study of naive and memory T cell subsets.

This TCR came from a human donor in good health. The rearrangement joins TRBV6-6 to TRBJ2-2; TRBD2 aligns across 8 bases. Sample: effector memory CD4+ T cells from blood. Subset reported: effector memory, CD45RA- CD27-. The DNA for the CDR3 is TGTGCCAGTAGCGGGACTAGAGACAGCACCGGGGAGCTGTTTTTT. Translation gives CASSGTRDSTGELFF.